The 24 T cell receptor beta chains presented below share a single source sample, sequenced in a study of response to subunit inactivated influenza vaccine. A single record per CDR3 protein comes from TCRdb applying MiXCR to the RT-PCR reads. The table lists 650,000 to 800,000 distinct CDR3 sequences, around 18% of them singletons. Here the sequenced sample was PBMCs from blood, taken approximately 5 days after vaccination. Receptors were obtained from a man in his forties or fifties who received an inactivated influenza vaccine.

The gene calls are TRBV7-2 and TRBJ2-7, with TRBD1 matching 8 bases. Germline V gene sequence: CDR1 SGHTA, CDR2 FQGNSA. V trimming: 2 bases; J trimming: 1 base; junction bases outside the gene matches: 7. The CDR3 is made up of 16 amino acids. CDR3 in DNA: TGTGCCAGCAGCTTATTCAGGGGGCCACCATCCTACGAGCAGTACTTC. Encoded protein: CASSLFRGPPSYEQYF.

This clonotype was counted between two and nine times. This chain joins TRBV28 and TRBJ1-2; TRBD1 might be the D (5 bases). In germline, CDR1 is MDHEN, CDR2 SYDVKM. The CDR3 is 14 amino acids. V was clipped by 5 bases and J by 4 bases, with 14 bases between them. For the CDR3, the DNA is TGTGCCAGCAGTCCAGGGAATAGAGGCTATGGCTACACCTTC. This encodes CASSPGNRGYGYTF.

The table lists this clonotype with a few counts. The chain carries TRBV10-3 and TRBJ1-5, with D tentatively TRBD1 (6 bases). Per the germline V gene, CDR1 is ENHRY and CDR2 is SYGVKD. The CDR3 totals 15 residues. V lost 4 bases and J lost 1, with 11 bases in between. CDR3 amino acids: CAISVEGQSNQPQHF. CDR3 coding DNA: TGTGCCATCAGTGTAGAGGGACAAAGCAATCAGCCCCAGCATTTT.

This clonotype was observed a few times. The V call is TRBV6-5, the J call TRBJ1-1; D uncertain. CDR3 length equals 16 residues. Germline assignment: CDR1 MNHEY and CDR2 SVGAGI. Between the trimmed V and J ends, which lost 0 bases and 1 base, there was a span of 12 bases. In nucleotides, the CDR3 is TGTGCCAGCAGTTACTCATTGGGCAGGAGGAACACTGAAGCTTTCTTT. It specifies CASSYSLGRRNTEAFF.

A few counts support this clonotype. This chain connects TRBV20-1 to TRBJ1-2; 7 bases match TRBD1. Germline loops: CDR1 DFQATT, CDR2 SNEGSKA (reference sequence). The CDR3 covers 12 residues. CDR3 amino acids: CGDAGTEYGYTF. The CDR3 bases are TGCGGAGACGCCGGGACAGAATATGGCTACACCTTC.

This clonotype has just a few counts. The CDR3 sequence: CASSSYAGATDTQYF. DNA of the CDR3: TGTGCCAGCAGTTCATATGCGGGAGCAACAGATACGCAGTATTTT. V and J are TRBV6-2 or TRBV6-3 and TRBJ2-3; 7 bases agree with TRBD2. The germline CDR1 and CDR2 sequences are MNHEY and SVGEGT. The CDR3 spans 15 residues. J lost 3 bases, V lost 4 bases, and 7 bases had no gene match.

The chain couples TRBV10-3 to TRBJ2-1, with D perhaps TRBD2 (5 bases). Germline CDR1 ENHRY, CDR2 SYGVKD. The CDR3 totals 13 residues. V lost 2 bases, J lost 5 bases, and 7 bases lay in between. CDR3 bases: TGTGCCATCAGTGAGACCGGGAACAATGAGCAGTTCTTC. Its translation is CAISETGNNEQFF.

This chain uses TRBV5-5 with TRBJ2-1, with 9 nucleotides matching TRBD2. The J segment lost 7 bases and the V segment lost 6 bases, leaving 11 bases of the junction unmatched. CDR3 length: 15 residues. Germline CDR1 and CDR2: SGHKS and YYEKEE (reference sequence). DNA of the CDR3: TGTGCCAGCAATCTGCGGGGGGGCCTCTGGAATGAGCAGTTCTTC. Translated: CASNLRGGLWNEQFF.

This chain's CDR3 is CASSLRDLATNEKLFF. DNA for the CDR3: TGTGCCAGCAGCTTACGAGACCTGGCAACTAATGAAAAACTGTTTTTT. The chain has TRBV7-8 and TRBJ1-4; no clear D. The V and J ends lost 2 bases and 0 bases respectively, with 10 bases between them. The CDR3 covers 16 residues. CDR1 SGHVS and CDR2 FQNEAQ come from the germline V gene.

This clonotype occurred many times. The chain couples TRBV20-1 to TRBJ2-3; 10 bases map to TRBD1. Trimming took 4 bases from V and 1 from J; bases not matched to a gene: 8. CDR1 and CDR2 from the germline V gene are DFQATT and SNEGSKA (reference sequence). This CDR3 is built from 16 residues. CDR3 sequence: CSATGGQGWGTDTQYF. The CDR3 bases are TGCAGTGCTACGGGGGGACAGGGGTGGGGCACAGATACGCAGTATTTT.

The rearrangement joins TRBV20-1 to TRBJ2-4; no firm D call. CDR3 size: 14 residues. V lost 4 bases, J lost 0 bases, and 10 bases lay in between. The germline CDR1 and CDR2 sequences are DFQATT and SNEGSKA (reference sequence). The CDR3 region has the DNA TGCAGTGCTACGGAATTTATAGCCAAAAACATTCAGTACTTC. It encodes CSATEFIAKNIQYF.

The chain couples TRBV7-2 to TRBJ2-5; perhaps TRBD2 as D (5 bases). CDR1 SGHTA and CDR2 FQGNSA come from the germline V gene. The V gene lost 2 bases and the J gene lost 5 bases, with 12 bases spanning the gap. CDR3 length: 14 residues. The CDR3 protein is CASSLTSFQETQYF. DNA of the CDR3: TGTGCCAGCAGCTTAACTAGTTTTCAGGAGACCCAGTACTTC.

The V gene is TRBV20-1, the J gene TRBJ2-2; weak D call: TRBD2 (6 bases). This CDR3 region has 13 residues. Germline loops: CDR1 DFQATT, CDR2 SNEGSKA (reference sequence). The V end lost 6 bases, the J end lost 0 bases, and 8 bases lay between the germline ends. The DNA for the CDR3 is TGCAGTGCCTCTAGCGCGAACACCGGGGAGCTGTTTTTT. It encodes CSASSANTGELFF.

The V gene is TRBV7-8, the J gene TRBJ2-7; no clear D gene. The ends were cut back, 3 bases at V and 0 bases at J, with 9 bases in the middle. Germline V CDR1 and CDR2: SGHVS, FQNEAQ. This CDR3 has 14 residues. The CDR3, as DNA: TGTGCCAGCAGCTTTTCAGAAACCTCCTACGAGCAGTACTTC. Translating it yields CASSFSETSYEQYF.

The chain recombines TRBV7-9 with TRBJ2-5; 11 positions match TRBD2. The CDR3 length is 14 residues. After removal of 4 bases from V and 5 bases from J, the junction contained 3 bases not matched to a gene. From germline, CDR1 is SEHNR and CDR2 FQNEAQ (reference sequence). Written as DNA, the CDR3 is TGTGCCAGCAGCTCACTAGCGGGGGATGAGACCCAGTACTTC. Protein: CASSSLAGDETQYF. Filled out from reference TRBV7-9 and TRBJ2-5, the complete variable domain reads DTGVSQNPRHKITKRGQNVTFRCDPISEHNRLYWYRQTLGQGPEFLTYFQNEAQLEKSRLLSDRFSAERPKGSFSTLEIQRTEQGDSAMYLCASSSLAGDETQYFGPGTRLLVL.

This clonotype turned up a few times. This chain joins TRBV20-1 and TRBJ2-1, with 12 bases aligning to TRBD2. CDR3 length: 18 residues. With V trimmed by 0 bases and J by 1 base, 7 bases remained unmatched. Germline V CDR1 and CDR2: DFQATT, SNEGSKA (reference sequence). DNA of the CDR3: TGCAGTGCTAGAGAGGGGGCTAGCGGGAGGGCTTCCTACAATGAGCAGTTCTTC. Translation gives CSAREGASGRASYNEQFF.

The rearrangement joins TRBV19 to TRBJ1-2; TRBD1 agrees at 8 bases. Per germline, CDR1 LNHDA and CDR2 SQIVND (reference sequence). This CDR3 comprises 13 residues. V lost 3 bases, J lost 7 bases, and 4 bases stayed unmatched. CDR3 sequence: CASSIGTGRGYTF. DNA for the CDR3: TGTGCCAGTAGTATTGGGACAGGTCGTGGCTACACCTTC. Drawing the rest from reference TRBV19 and TRBJ1-2, the complete variable domain is DGGITQSPKYLFRKEGQNVTLSCEQNLNHDAMYWYRQDPGQGLRLIYYSQIVNDFQKGDIAEGYSVSREKKESFPLTVTSAQKNPTAFYLCASSIGTGRGYTFGSGTRLTVV.

The gene calls are TRBV7-2 and TRBJ1-2, with 8 bases aligning to TRBD1. This CDR3 contains 14 residues. The V gene end was trimmed by 2 bases and the J gene end by 4 bases; junction bases not matched to a gene: 3. Germline CDR1 and CDR2: SGHTA and FQGNSA. CDR3 sequence reads: CASSLLGQVYGYTF. The DNA for the CDR3 is TGTGCCAGCAGCTTATTGGGACAGGTCTATGGCTACACCTTC.

This chain joins TRBV6-5 and TRBJ1-3; D is unclear. The V end lost 2 bases, the J end lost 0 bases, and 8 bases lay between the germline ends. CDR3 length: 15 amino acids. CDR1 is MNHEY and CDR2 is SVGAGI in the germline V gene. DNA for the CDR3: TGTGCCAGCAGTTACCTAGGGTCCTCTGGAAACACCATATATTTT. As protein: CASSYLGSSGNTIYF.

The table lists this clonotype with many counts. V usage is TRBV6-1 and J usage is TRBJ2-1; D possibly matches TRBD1 or TRBD2 (5 bases each). V was shortened by 5 bases and J by 0 bases, with 11 bases between the two germline ends. Germline CDR1 is MNHNS and CDR2 is SASEGT. The CDR3 runs 15 residues. This CDR3 is CASSQGTASYNEQFF. The CDR3 nucleotides read TGTGCCAGCAGTCAAGGGACGGCCTCCTACAATGAGCAGTTCTTC.

This clonotype was detected only once. The chain links TRBV6-1 to TRBJ2-7; no reliable D call. Trimming took off 4 bases at V and 5 bases at J, with 12 bases between the two ends. The CDR3 spans 13 residues. The V gene's germline CDR1 is MNHNS and CDR2 SASEGT. DNA of the CDR3: TGTGCCAGCAGTGGGCTCTCTCCCCACGAGCAGTACTTC. This translates into CASSGLSPHEQYF.

This clonotype has just a few counts. The chain combines TRBV7-2 with TRBJ1-5; D might be TRBD1 (5 bases). The CDR3 runs to 15 residues. V gave up 6 bases and J gave up 0 bases, with 12 bases separating them. In germline, CDR1 is SGHTA, CDR2 FQGNSA. CDR3 residues: CASREDSYSNQPQHF. The CDR3 DNA sequence: TGTGCCAGCAGGGAAGACAGTTATAGCAATCAGCCCCAGCATTTT. The variable domain in full, completed from reference TRBV7-2 and TRBJ1-5, reads GAGVSQSPSNKVTEKGKDVELRCDPISGHTALYWYRQSLGQGLEFLIYFQGNSAPDKSGLPSDRFSAERTGGSVSTLTIQRTQQEDSAVYLCASREDSYSNQPQHFGDGTRLSIL.

This chain joins TRBV19 and TRBJ2-6; no firm D call. Trimming left V 10 bases short and J 0 bases short, with 19 bases between. Germline CDR1 is LNHDA and CDR2 is SQIVND (reference sequence). The CDR3 contains 17 residues. CDR3 in DNA: TGTGCCACTAGATTCGGGTGGCAGGCCTCTGGGGCCAACGTCCTGACTTTC. Translated: CATRFGWQASGANVLTF.

This clonotype was recorded many times. In DNA, the CDR3 is TGTGCCATCAGGGCCACAGGGGGCACTGAAGCTTTCTTT. Amino acid sequence: CAIRATGGTEAFF. V usage is TRBV10-3 and J usage is TRBJ1-1; TRBD1 agrees at 8 bases. V shed 6 bases and J 4 bases; nucleotides not matched to a gene: 4. The CDR3 runs to 13 residues. Germline V gene data show CDR1 as ENHRY and CDR2 as SYGVKD.